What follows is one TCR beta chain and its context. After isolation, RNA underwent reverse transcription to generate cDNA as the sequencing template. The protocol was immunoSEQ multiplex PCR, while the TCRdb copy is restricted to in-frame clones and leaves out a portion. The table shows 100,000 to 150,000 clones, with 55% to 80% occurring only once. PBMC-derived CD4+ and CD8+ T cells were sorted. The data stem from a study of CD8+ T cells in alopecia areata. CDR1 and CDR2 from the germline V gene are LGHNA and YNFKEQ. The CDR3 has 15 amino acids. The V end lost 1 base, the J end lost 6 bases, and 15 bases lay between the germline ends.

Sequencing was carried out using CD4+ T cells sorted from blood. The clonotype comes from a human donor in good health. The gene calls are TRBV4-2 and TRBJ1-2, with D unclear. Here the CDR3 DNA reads TGTGCCAGCAGCCAAGTCCAAAGGGCAGATGATGGCTACACCTTC. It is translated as CASSQVQRADDGYTF.